This T cell receptor beta chain was sequenced in a study of shared clonotypes between healthy human individuals. In the study overall: Each donor's CD4 naive and CD4 memory cells filled three plates apiece, CD8 naive two, and CD8 memory one. Broader study findings: In contrast to clonotypes shared by all four donors, non-shared clonotypes had lower generation probabilities. The study generally estimated greater richness for naive than memory subsets.

Assay execution took place at the deep level. TCRdb's copy holds only in-frame clones and misses some; the assay was immunoSEQ multiplex PCR. The sample has 2 million to 2.5 million clones; roughly 92% are singletons. For this clone: What it recognizes is unknown.

This TCR derives from a man aged 18 to 35 in good health. Some clones in this sample may be carry-over from other donors' samples. The sequencing sample was made of naive CD4+ T cells from PBMCs. Noted subset: CD45RA+ positively selected.

The CDR3 region is CASSPSSGTQYF. The CDR3 nucleotides are TGTGCCAGCAGCCCATCTAGCGGGACACAGTATTTT. The gene calls are TRBV7-2 and TRBJ2-3, with 9 bases matching TRBD2. CDR1 SGHTA and CDR2 FQGNSA come from the germline V gene. CDR3 length equals 12 residues. Trimming at V came to 5 bases and at J to 12 bases, leaving 6 bases not matched to a gene.